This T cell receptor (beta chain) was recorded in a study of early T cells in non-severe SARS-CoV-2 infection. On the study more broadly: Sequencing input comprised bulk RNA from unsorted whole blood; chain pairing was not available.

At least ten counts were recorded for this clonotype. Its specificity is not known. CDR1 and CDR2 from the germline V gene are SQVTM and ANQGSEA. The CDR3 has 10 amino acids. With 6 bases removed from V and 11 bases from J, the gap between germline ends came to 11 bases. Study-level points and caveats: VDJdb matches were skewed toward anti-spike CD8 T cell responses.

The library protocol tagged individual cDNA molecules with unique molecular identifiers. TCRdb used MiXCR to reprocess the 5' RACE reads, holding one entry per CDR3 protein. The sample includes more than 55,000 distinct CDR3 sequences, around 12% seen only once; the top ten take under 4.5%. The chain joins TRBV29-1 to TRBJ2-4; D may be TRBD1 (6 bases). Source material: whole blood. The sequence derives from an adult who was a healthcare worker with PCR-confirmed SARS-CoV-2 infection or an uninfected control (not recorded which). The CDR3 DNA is TGCAGCGTCGGGACAAATGTTCAGTACTTC. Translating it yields CSVGTNVQYF.